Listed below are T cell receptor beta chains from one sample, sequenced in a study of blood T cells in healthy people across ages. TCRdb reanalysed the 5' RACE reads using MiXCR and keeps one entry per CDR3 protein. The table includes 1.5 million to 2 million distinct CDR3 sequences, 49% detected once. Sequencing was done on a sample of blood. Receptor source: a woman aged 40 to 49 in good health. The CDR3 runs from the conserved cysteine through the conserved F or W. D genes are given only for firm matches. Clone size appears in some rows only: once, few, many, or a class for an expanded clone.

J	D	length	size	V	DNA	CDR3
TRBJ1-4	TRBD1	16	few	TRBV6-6	TGTGCCAGCAGTTTCTTCTTCCAGGGGGGAGAAAAGGGGCTGTTTTTT	CASSFFFQGGEKGLFF
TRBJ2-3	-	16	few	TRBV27	TGTGCCAGCAGTTCCCCGGGGACCTCTTCCACAGATACGCAGTATTTT	CASSSPGTSSTDTQYF
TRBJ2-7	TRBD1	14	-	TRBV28	TGTGCCAGCGGGACAGATTCCGTCTCCTACGAGCAGTACTTC	CASGTDSVSYEQYF
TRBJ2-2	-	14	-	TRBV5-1	TGCGCCAGCAGCTTGGAACAGGGCCCCGGGGAGCTGTTTTTT	CASSLEQGPGELFF
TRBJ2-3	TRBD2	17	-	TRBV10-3	TGTGCCATCAGCCGGGGGACTAGCGGGGGGAGCACAGATACGCAGTATTTT	CAISRGTSGGSTDTQYF
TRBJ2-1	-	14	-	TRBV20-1	TGCAGTGCTAGGCCTCCCTCAGGGTCCGTAGGGCAGTTCTTC	CSARPPSGSVGQFF
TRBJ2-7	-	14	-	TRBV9	TGTGCCAGCAAAAAGGAGCCAAGCTCCTACGAGCAGTACTTC	CASKKEPSSYEQYF
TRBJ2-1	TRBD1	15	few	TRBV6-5	TGTGCCAGCAGGGATGACAGGGGGTTCTTTAATGAGCAGTTCTTC	CASRDDRGFFNEQFF
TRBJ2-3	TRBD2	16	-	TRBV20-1	TGCAGTGCTAGGAAGATCGGGGGGACGACCACAGATACGCAGTATTTT	CSARKIGGTTTDTQYF
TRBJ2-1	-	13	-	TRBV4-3	TGCGCCAGCAGCCAAGATGGACCCTCTGGGCAGTTCTTC	CASSQDGPSGQFF
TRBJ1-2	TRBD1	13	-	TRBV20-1	TGCAGTGCCCAGCCGGACAGGGGGAAGGGCTACACCTTC	CSAQPDRGKGYTF
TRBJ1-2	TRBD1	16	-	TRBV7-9	TGTGCCCGCAGCTTCAACAGGGGCCCGCAGAGCTATGGCTACACCTTC	CARSFNRGPQSYGYTF
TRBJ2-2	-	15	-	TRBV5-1	TGCGCCAGCAGCAAGGAAGGGAAGAACACCGGGGAGCTGTTTTTT	CASSKEGKNTGELFF